The source of this T cell receptor beta chain is a study of T cells expressing NK-cell markers. Study outcomes and limitations: About six donors showed dominant NKG2C+ clonotypes comprising about 1.0-7.0% of their CD8+ T cells.

Of note for this clonotype: What it binds is unknown.

Each CDR3 protein gets one entry in TCRdb, which reprocessed the 5' RACE reads and gives no DNA. Its clone listing holds some 450,000 distinct CDR3 sequences. Germline-derived CDR1 and CDR2 are LGHNA and YSLEER. CDR3 length: 14 amino acids. Material for sequencing was blood T cells: a sorted CD56 or NKG2C T cell subset, CD4+ or CD8+ T cells, or bulk PBMC T cells (not recorded which). The sequence derives from a woman between 18 and 75 years old in good health. The rearrangement joins TRBV4-3 to TRBJ1-1. The CDR3 spells CASSLTAWDTEAFF.